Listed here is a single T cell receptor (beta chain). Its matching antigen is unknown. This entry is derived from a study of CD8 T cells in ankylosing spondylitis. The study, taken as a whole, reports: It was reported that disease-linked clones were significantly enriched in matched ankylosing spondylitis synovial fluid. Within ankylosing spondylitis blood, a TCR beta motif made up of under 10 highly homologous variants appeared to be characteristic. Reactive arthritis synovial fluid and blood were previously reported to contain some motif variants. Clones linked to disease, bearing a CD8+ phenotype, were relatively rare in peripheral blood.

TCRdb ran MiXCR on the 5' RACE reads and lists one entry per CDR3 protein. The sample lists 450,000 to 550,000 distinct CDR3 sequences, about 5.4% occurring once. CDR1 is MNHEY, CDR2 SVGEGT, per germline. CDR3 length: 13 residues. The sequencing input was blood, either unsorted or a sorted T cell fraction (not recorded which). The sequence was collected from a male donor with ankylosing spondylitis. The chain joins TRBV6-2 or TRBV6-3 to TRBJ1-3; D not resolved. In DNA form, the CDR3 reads TGTGCGGTGCGGACGGCCTCTGGAAACACCATATATTTT. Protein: CAVRTASGNTIYF.